This T cell receptor (beta chain) was recovered during a study of PD-1 blockade in classical Hodgkin lymphoma. Study context: Patients were administered nivolumab (3 mg/kg intravenously) every 2 weeks.

Time point denoted: cycle 4 day 1 (C4D1), after more than five weeks of nivolumab. All patients relapsed after autologous stem cell transplantation, and brentuximab vedotin exposure varied. The best responses consisted of complete response, partial response or progressive disease. Study-wide results and caveats: Prior to therapy, complete responders displayed diversity much like that of newly diagnosed patients. CD4+ TCR diversity, unlike CD8+, climbed significantly by C4D1.

Looked up from germline, CDR1 is GTSNPN and CDR2 is SVGIG (reference sequence). V was trimmed by 3 bases and J by 7 bases, leaving 10 bases between them. The CDR3 is 13 residues long. Turning to this clone: The antigen remains unidentified.

The assay was immunoSEQ multiplex PCR, and TCRdb's table has in-frame clones only and misses some. The table includes over 70,000 clones, 90% detected once. This TCR derives from a human donor with classical Hodgkin lymphoma. J is TRBJ1-6 and V is TRBV30, with D unclear. Specimen: peripheral blood mononuclear cells (PBMCs), collected before the fourth cycle of nivolumab. CDR3 sequence reads: CAWRGEGNSPLHF. Written as DNA, the CDR3 is TGTGCCTGGAGGGGCGAGGGCAATTCACCCCTCCACTTT.